This T cell receptor beta chain was obtained from a study of cytomegalovirus exposure and HLA in healthy donors. PCR used 60 Vbeta primers and 13 Jbeta primers. Produced via immunoSEQ multiplex PCR; TCRdb's table is partial and in-frame only. In the table there are 120,000 or so clones, over 75% of which are singletons. This CDR3 has 17 residues. Per the germline V gene, CDR1 is MNHNS and CDR2 is SASEGT. General study results and limits: Reported performance of the classifier showed diagnosis of cytomegalovirus status with high specificity and sensitivity. Looking again later, the authors saw that most CMV-associated TCR beta chains seemed HLA-restricted.

A few counts support this clone. Its antigen is as yet unknown. The junction does not match germline at one end; this may be a read error. The chain combines TRBV6-1 with TRBJ2-6; 8 positions match TRBD2. The sequenced sample was PBMCs. The sequence derives from a man aged 18 to 29 in good health and CMV-seropositive. CDR3 sequence: CASSEPRGAGGANGLTF. The DNA of the CDR3 is TGTGCCAGCAGTGAACCGCGGGGGGCAGGAGGGGCCAACGGCCTGACTTTC.